A selection of T cell receptor beta chains follows, all from one sample in a study of blood T cell repertoires in COVID-19. The protocol was immunoSEQ multiplex PCR, while the TCRdb copy is restricted to in-frame clones and leaves out a portion. The profile shows 180,000 or so clones, 65% to 90% of them singletons. Sequencing used peripheral blood. These receptor sequences come from a man between 60 and 70 years old with acute or convalescent COVID-19. The conserved cysteine and the conserved F or W are not part of the CDR3 here. D genes are given only for firm matches.

V: TRBV28; J: TRBJ2-2; D: .; CDR3: ASSLTSGVPGELF
V: TRBV19; J: TRBJ1-1; D: TRBD1; CDR3: ASSIGTGGGEAF
V: TRBV7-9; J: TRBJ2-5; D: TRBD2; CDR3: ASSPGLAGGETQY
V: TRBV4-2; J: TRBJ1-2; D: .; CDR3: ASSQVGNHGGYT
V: TRBV27; J: TRBJ2-3; D: TRBD2; CDR3: ASSLFISGSTVTDTQY
V: TRBV5-4; J: TRBJ1-1; D: .; CDR3: ASSRRDTANTEAF
V: TRBV19; J: TRBJ2-1; D: .; CDR3: ASSIDGGHLGGQF
V: TRBV9; J: TRBJ2-2; D: TRBD2; CDR3: ASSVVASGRKTGELF
V: TRBV4-2; J: TRBJ1-6; D: .; CDR3: ASSPDPSGYNSPLH
V: TRBV28; J: TRBJ1-5; D: TRBD1; CDR3: ASSLRGQGDQPQH
V: TRBV12-3/TRBV12-4; J: TRBJ1-1; D: TRBD1; CDR3: ASSFGQGGEAF
V: TRBV29-1; J: TRBJ2-1; D: TRBD2; CDR3: SVEASGNDEQF
V: TRBV18; J: TRBJ2-1; D: .; CDR3: ASSAQVGGEQF
V: TRBV10-3; J: TRBJ2-5; D: .; CDR3: AISVRDGETQY
V: TRBV28; J: TRBJ2-2; D: .; CDR3: ASRPQGGGWTGELF
V: TRBV10-3; J: TRBJ1-2; D: TRBD1; CDR3: AIRHGTDDGYT
V: TRBV24-1; J: TRBJ1-4; D: .; CDR3: ATSDLRPLRGEKLF
V: TRBV3-1/TRBV3-2; J: TRBJ2-3; D: TRBD2; CDR3: ASSLNGRERTDTQY
V: TRBV5-1; J: TRBJ1-2; D: .; CDR3: ASRDTTGPLYGYT
V: TRBV2; J: TRBJ1-5; D: TRBD1; CDR3: ASRDRENQPQH
V: TRBV2; J: TRBJ1-6; D: TRBD1; CDR3: ASSERTGVSPLH
V: TRBV3-1/TRBV3-2; J: TRBJ2-2; D: .; CDR3: ASSQAWTGLF
V: TRBV7-2; J: TRBJ2-1; D: .; CDR3: ASSLVASSYNEQF
V: TRBV7-9; J: TRBJ1-5; D: .; CDR3: ASSLAGSGNQPQH
V: TRBV5-4; J: TRBJ2-3; D: TRBD2; CDR3: ASSLREGRDTQY
V: TRBV27; J: TRBJ2-3; D: .; CDR3: ASSDYPDTQY